Below, one T cell receptor beta chain is given with its context. The data were obtained in a study of shared T cell receptors in the human thymus. V dropped 0 bases and J dropped 1 base, with 22 bases sitting between them. The germline V gene has CDR1 MNHEY and CDR2 SMNVEV (reference sequence). This CDR3 spans 19 amino acids. Here immunoSEQ multiplex PCR was the method, and the copy in TCRdb shows in-frame clones only, minus some. The sample records about 660,000 clones, roughly 90% being singletons. These same records also appear under a second study, on human thymus T cells. That report adds: Corrective surgery for congenital heart defects was being performed on the healthy Finnish infants who served as donors. The thymus tissue came from resections taken during corrective heart surgery. Related studies found that unrelated individuals share highly overlapping thymic repertoires.

The chain couples TRBV27 to TRBJ2-7; tentatively, D is TRBD2 (6 bases). The receptor was isolated from a boy under two years old with a congenital heart defect. Sequences were obtained from thymocytes. This CDR3 is CASSLSPPGLARESYEQYF. The CDR3 DNA follows: TGTGCCAGCAGTTTATCGCCCCCGGGGCTTGCGCGGGAATCCTACGAGCAGTACTTC.